This T cell receptor beta chain was found in a study of CD8 T cells in Susac syndrome. In the study overall: Within the sequenced group of Susac syndrome patients, five or six showed active disease and roughly eight were in remission.

To note about this clonotype: The target antigen is unknown.

Trimming shortened V by 3 bases and J by 0 bases, and 11 bases separated the two germline ends. The CDR3 contains 16 residues. Germline CDR1 reads MGHDK; CDR2 reads SYGVNS. The RNA input was roughly 0.45 to 1 ug, and it was reverse transcribed with random hexamers. A multiplex approach, immunoSEQ multiplex PCR, amplified TCR beta CDR3 across 54 Vbeta and 13 Jbeta. TCRdb passed the immunoSEQ multiplex PCR reads through MiXCR, listing each CDR3 protein once. The sample holds over 80,000 distinct CDR3 sequences; around 94% are singletons and the top ten take under 1%. TEMRA cells underwent FACS enrichment and CD8+ and CD4+ T cells underwent negative isolation. Study-wide results and limits: The relatively small number of individuals in the TCR sequencing and HLA analysis was acknowledged by the study.

Sequencing used CD8+ T cells from PBMCs. This chain connects TRBV25-1 to TRBJ1-4, with D unclear. The TCR originated in a human donor with Susac syndrome. CDR3 in amino acids: CASSDPRESTNEKLFF. CDR3 DNA: TGTGCCAGCAGTGACCCGAGGGAATCAACTAATGAAAAACTGTTTTTT. Filled out from reference TRBV25-1 and TRBJ1-4, the complete variable domain reads EADIYQTPRYLVIGTGKKITLECSQTMGHDKMYWYQQDPGMELHLIHYSYGVNSTEKGDLSSESTVSRIRTEHFPLTLESARPSHTSQYLCASSDPRESTNEKLFFGSGTQLSVL.